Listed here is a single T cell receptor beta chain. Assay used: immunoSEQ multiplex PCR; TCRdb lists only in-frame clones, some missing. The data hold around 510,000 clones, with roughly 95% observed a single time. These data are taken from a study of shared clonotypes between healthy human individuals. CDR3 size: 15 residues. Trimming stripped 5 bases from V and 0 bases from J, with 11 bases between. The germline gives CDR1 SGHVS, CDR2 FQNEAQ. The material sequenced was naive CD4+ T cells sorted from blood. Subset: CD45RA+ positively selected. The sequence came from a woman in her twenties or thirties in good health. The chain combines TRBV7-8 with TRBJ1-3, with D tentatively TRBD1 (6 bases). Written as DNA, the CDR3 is TGTGCCAGCAGCCGCACAGGGAGCTCTGGAAACACCATATATTTT. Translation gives CASSRTGSSGNTIYF.